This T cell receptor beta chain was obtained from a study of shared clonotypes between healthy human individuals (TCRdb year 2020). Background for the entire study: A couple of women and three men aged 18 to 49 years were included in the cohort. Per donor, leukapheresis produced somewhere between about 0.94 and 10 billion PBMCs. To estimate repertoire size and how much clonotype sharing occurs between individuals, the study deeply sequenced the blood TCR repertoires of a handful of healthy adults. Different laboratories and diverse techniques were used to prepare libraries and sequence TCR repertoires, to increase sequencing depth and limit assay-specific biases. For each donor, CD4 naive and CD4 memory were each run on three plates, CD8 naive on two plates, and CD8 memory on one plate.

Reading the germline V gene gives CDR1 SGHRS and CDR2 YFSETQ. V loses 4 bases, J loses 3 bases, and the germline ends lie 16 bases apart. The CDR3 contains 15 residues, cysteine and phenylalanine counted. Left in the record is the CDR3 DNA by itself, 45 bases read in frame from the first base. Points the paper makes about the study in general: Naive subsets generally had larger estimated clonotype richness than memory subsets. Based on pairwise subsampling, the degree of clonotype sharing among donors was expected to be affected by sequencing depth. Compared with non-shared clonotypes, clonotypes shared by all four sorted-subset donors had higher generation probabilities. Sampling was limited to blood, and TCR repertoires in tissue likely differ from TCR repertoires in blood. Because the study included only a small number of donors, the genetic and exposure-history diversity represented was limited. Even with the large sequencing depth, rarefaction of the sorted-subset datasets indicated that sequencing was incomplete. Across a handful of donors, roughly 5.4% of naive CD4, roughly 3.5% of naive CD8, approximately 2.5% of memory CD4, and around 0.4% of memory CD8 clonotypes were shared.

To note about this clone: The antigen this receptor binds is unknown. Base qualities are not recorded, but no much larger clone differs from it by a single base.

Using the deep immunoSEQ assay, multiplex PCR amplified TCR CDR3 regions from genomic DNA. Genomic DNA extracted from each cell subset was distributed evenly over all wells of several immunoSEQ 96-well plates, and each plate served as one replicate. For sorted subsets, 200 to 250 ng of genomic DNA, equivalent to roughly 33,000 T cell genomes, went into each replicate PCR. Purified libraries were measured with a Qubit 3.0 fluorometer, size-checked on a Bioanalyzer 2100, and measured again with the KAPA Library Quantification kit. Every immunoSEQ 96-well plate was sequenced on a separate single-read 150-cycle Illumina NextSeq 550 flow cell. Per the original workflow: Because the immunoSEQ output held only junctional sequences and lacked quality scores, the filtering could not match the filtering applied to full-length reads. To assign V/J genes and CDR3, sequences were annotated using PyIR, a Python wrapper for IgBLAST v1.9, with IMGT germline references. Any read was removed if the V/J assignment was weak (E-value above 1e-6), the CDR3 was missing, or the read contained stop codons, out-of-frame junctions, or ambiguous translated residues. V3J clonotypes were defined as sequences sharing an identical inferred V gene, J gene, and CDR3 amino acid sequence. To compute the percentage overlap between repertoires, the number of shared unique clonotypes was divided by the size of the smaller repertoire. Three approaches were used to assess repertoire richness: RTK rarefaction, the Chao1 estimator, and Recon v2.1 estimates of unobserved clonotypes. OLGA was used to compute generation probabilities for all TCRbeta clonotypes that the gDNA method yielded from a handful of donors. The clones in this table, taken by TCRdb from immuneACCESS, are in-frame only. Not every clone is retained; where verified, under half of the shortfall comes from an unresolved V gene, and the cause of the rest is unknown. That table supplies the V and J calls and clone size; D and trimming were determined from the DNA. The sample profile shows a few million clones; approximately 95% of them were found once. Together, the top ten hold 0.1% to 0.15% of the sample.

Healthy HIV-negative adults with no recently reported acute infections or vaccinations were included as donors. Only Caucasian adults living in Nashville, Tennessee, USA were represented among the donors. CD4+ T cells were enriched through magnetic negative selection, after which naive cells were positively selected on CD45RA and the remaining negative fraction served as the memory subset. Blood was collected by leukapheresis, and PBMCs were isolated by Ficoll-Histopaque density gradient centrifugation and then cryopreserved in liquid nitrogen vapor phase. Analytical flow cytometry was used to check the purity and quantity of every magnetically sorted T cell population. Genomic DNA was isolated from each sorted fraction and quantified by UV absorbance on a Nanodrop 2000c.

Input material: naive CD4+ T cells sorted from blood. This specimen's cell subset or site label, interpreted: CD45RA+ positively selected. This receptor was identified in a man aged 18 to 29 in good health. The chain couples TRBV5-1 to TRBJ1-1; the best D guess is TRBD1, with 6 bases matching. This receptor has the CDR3 CASSTGGGQDTEAFF. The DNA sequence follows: TGCGCCAGCAGCACCGGCGGGGGGCAGGACACTGAAGCTTTCTTT.